The present entry profiles one T cell receptor (beta chain) with its context. Per the original methods: Reference gene primer amplification in the assay estimated nucleated cell counts. The table came from immunoSEQ multiplex PCR; TCRdb's copy has only in-frame clones and leaves some out. That table is the source of V, J and clone size, and D and trimming were worked out from the DNA. Here the sample spans some 670,000 clones, approximately 90% being singletons. CDR3 length: 16 amino acids. The germline CDR1 and CDR2 sequences are MRHNA and SNTAGT. V dropped 0 bases and J dropped 4; count of bases not matched to a gene: 4. The sample is drawn from a study of blood T cell repertoires in COVID-19. Across the whole study: Spain, Italy and the United States supplied samples that represented acute and convalescent COVID-19. Nucleic acid was either cDNA or gDNA, and it came from T cells, B-cell-depleted T cells, or PBMCs.

The clonotype was recovered from a young woman with acute or convalescent COVID-19. The chain carries TRBV6-4 and TRBJ2-1, with 9 bases matching TRBD2. Sequencing was carried out using peripheral blood. This CDR3 reads CASSDSSSGEYNEQFF. As DNA, the CDR3 is TGTGCCAGCAGTGACTCTTCTAGCGGGGAGTACAATGAGCAGTTCTTC.